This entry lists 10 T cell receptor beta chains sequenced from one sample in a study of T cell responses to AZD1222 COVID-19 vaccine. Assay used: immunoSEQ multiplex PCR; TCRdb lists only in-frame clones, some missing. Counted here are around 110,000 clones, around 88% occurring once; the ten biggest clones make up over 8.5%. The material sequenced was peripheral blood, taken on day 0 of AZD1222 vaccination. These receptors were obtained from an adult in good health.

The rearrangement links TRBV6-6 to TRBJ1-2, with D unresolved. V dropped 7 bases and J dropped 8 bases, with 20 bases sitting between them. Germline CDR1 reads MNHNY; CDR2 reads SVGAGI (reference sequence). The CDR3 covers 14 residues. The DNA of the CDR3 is TGTGCCAGCACTCCCGACGGGCAATCTGGAGGCTACACCTTC. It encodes CASTPDGQSGGYTF.

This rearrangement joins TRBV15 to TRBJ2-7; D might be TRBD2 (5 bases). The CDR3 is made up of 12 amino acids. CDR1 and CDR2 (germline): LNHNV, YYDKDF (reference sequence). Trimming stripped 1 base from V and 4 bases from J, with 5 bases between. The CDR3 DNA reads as TGTGCCACCAGCAGAGGCGGGTACGAGCAGTACTTC. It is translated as CATSRGGYEQYF.

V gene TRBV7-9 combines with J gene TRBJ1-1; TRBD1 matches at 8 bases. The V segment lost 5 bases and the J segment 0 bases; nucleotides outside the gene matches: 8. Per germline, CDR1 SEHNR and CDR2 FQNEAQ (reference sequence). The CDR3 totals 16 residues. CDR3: CASSPPAQGVNTEAFF. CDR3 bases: TGTGCCAGCAGCCCGCCCGCACAGGGGGTGAACACTGAAGCTTTCTTT.

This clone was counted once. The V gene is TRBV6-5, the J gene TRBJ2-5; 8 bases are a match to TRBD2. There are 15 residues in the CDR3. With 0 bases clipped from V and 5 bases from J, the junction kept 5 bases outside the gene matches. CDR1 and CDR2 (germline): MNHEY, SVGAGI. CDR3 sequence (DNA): TGTGCCAGCAGTTACTCCAGGACTAGCTTGGAGACCCAGTACTTC. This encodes CASSYSRTSLETQYF.

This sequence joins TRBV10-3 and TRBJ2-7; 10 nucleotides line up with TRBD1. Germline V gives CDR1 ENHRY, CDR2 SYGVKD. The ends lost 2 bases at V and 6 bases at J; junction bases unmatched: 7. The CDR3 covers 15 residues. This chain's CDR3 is CAISEPGDRGAEQYF. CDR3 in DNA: TGTGCCATCAGTGAGCCCGGGGACAGGGGCGCCGAGCAGTACTTC.

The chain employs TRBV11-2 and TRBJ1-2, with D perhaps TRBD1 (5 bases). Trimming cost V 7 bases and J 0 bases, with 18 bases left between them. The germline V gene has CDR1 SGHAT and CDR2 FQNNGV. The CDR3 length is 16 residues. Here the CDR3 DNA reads TGTGCCAGCACCTCGCTTGAAGACAGTTCTAACTATGGCTACACCTTC. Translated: CASTSLEDSSNYGYTF.

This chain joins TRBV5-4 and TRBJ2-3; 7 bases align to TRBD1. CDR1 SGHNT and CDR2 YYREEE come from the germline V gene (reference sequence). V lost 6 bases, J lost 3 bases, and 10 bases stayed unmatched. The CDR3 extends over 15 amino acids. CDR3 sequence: CASTHRQGPTDTQYF. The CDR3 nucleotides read TGTGCCAGCACCCATAGACAGGGTCCGACAGATACGCAGTATTTT.

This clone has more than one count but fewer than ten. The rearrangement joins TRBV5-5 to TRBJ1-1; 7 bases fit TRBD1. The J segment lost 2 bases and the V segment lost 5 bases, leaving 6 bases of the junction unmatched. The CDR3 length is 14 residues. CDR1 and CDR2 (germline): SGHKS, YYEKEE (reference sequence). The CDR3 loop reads CASSYGTANTEAFF. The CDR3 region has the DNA TGTGCCAGCAGTTATGGGACAGCAAACACTGAAGCTTTCTTT.

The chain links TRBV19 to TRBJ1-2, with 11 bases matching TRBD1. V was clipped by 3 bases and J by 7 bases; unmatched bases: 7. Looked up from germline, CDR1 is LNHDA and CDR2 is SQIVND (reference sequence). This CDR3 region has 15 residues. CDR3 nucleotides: TGTGCCAGTAGTATCGGACAGGGGGCTCGTCGTGGCTACACCTTC. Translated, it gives CASSIGQGARRGYTF.

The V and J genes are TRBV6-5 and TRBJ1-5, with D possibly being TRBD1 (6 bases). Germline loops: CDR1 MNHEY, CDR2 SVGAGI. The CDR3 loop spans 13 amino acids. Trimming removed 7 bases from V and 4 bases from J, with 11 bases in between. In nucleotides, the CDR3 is TGTGCCAGCAATTTCCAGGGGAATCAGCCCCAGCATTTT. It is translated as CASNFQGNQPQHF.